The 15 T cell receptor beta chains below come from one sample, sequenced in a study of Ad26.COV2.S vaccination and SARS-CoV-2 variants. The protocol was immunoSEQ multiplex PCR, while the TCRdb copy is restricted to in-frame clones and leaves out a portion. The sample records about 350,000 clones, about 88% being singletons. Sample treatment: 15 to 20 received Ad26.COV2.S at low or high dose, single or two shots; 5 received placebo; per-sample allocation not given. After the first vaccine or placebo injection, samples were drawn on day 63. This material consisted of peripheral blood, taken in a trial of Ad26.COV2.S vaccine versus placebo. These TCRs come from a person aged 18-60 years who received the Ad26.COV2.S COVID-19 vaccine or a placebo.

In its sample, this clone was seen once. This CDR3 reads CASSTVLGLGIYNEQFF. The CDR3 region has the DNA TGTGCCAGCAGCACAGTTTTAGGATTGGGAATCTACAATGAGCAGTTCTTC. The rearrangement uses TRBV28 and TRBJ2-1; no definite D call. Germline V CDR1 and CDR2: MDHEN, SYDVKM. This CDR3 spans 17 amino acids. Deletions cut 6 bases from V and 3 bases from J, with 21 bases between.

The rearrangement links TRBV2 to TRBJ2-5, with 7 bases fitting TRBD2. The germline CDR1 and CDR2 sequences are SNHLY and FYNNEI. Trimming removed 0 bases from V and 5 bases from J; junction bases left unmatched: 6. There are 15 residues in the CDR3. CDR3 nucleotide sequence: TGTGCCAGCAGTGAAGCGCTGAGAGCGGGGGAGACCCAGTACTTC. It encodes CASSEALRAGETQYF.

There are many counts of this clone. The V and J genes are TRBV6-5 and TRBJ2-1, with 14 bases aligning to TRBD2. This CDR3 contains 16 residues. Per germline, CDR1 MNHEY and CDR2 SVGAGI. V lost 4 bases and J lost 4; bases outside the gene matches: 3. CDR3: CASSSRLAGGYNEQFF. The CDR3 DNA sequence: TGTGCCAGCAGTTCCCGACTAGCGGGAGGGTACAATGAGCAGTTCTTC.

V gene TRBV9 combines with J gene TRBJ2-2; 10 nucleotides line up with TRBD2. The CDR3 has 16 residues. V was pared by 0 bases and J by 6 bases, with 5 bases of the junction left unmatched. Germline-derived CDR1 and CDR2 are SGDLS and YYNGEE. In DNA form, the CDR3 reads TGTGCCAGCAGCGTAGTCCTAGCGGGAGTTTCCGGGGAGCTGTTTTTT. It codes for CASSVVLAGVSGELFF.

This chain links TRBV10-2 with TRBJ2-7; D is perhaps TRBD1 (5 bases). This CDR3 has 12 amino acids. V was trimmed by 6 bases and J by 6 bases, leaving 12 bases between them. Germline V gives CDR1 WSHSY, CDR2 SAAADI. For the CDR3, the DNA is TGCGCCAGCAGCCCACAGGATACCGAGCAGTACTTC. Amino acid sequence: CASSPQDTEQYF.

This chain uses TRBV3-1 (or the pseudogene TRBV3-2) with TRBJ1-3; no reliable D call. This CDR3 is 13 amino acids long. Trimming left V 1 base short and J 4 bases short, with 5 bases between. Germline V gene sequence: CDR1 LGHDT, CDR2 YNNKEL (reference sequence). CDR3 in DNA: TGTGCCAGCAGCCAAGTTTCGGGAAACACCATATATTTT. Its translation: CASSQVSGNTIYF.

The genes are TRBV7-9 and TRBJ1-6; TRBD1 agrees at 8 bases. The CDR3 is made up of 15 amino acids. Germline CDR1 SEHNR, CDR2 FQNEAQ (reference sequence). After removal of 5 bases from V and 6 bases from J, the junction contained 6 bases not matched to a gene. The CDR3 bases are TGTGCCAGCAGCATCACAGGGGGAGGTAATTCACCCCTCCACTTT. It specifies CASSITGGGNSPLHF.

The CDR3 sequence: CASSLIGANEKLFF. CDR3 in DNA: TGTGCCAGCAGCTTAATCGGGGCAAATGAAAAACTGTTTTTT. The chain employs TRBV7-2 and TRBJ1-4, with TRBD1 as a possible D gene (5 bases). The germline gives CDR1 SGHTA, CDR2 FQGNSA. The CDR3 is 14 residues long. V lost 2 bases to trimming and J lost 5 bases, with 9 bases between them.

The V and J genes are TRBV6-5 and TRBJ1-5; tentative D call: TRBD1 (6 bases). Germline CDR1 MNHEY, CDR2 SVGAGI. Trimming removed 6 bases at V and 3 bases at J, with 9 bases between. CDR3 length: 13 residues. The CDR3 region is CASRNRANQPQHF. The CDR3 nucleotides are TGTGCCAGCAGGAACAGGGCCAATCAGCCCCAGCATTTT.

The rearrangement joins TRBV6-5 to TRBJ1-2, with D possibly being TRBD1 (6 bases). CDR1 MNHEY and CDR2 SVGAGI come from the germline V gene. The CDR3 length is 14 residues. Trimming pared 2 bases from V and 8 bases from J, leaving 15 bases between. The CDR3 DNA reads TGTGCCAGCAGTTACCTGTGGACAGCCAAGGGCTACACCTTC. It encodes CASSYLWTAKGYTF.

The chain couples TRBV7-2 to TRBJ2-4; no definite D call. Trimming took 2 bases from V and 1 from J, leaving 3 bases between them. The germline CDR1 and CDR2 sequences are SGHTA and FQGNSA. The CDR3 runs to 13 residues. CDR3 bases: TGTGCCAGCAGCTTATCCGCCAAAAACATTCAGTACTTC. This encodes CASSLSAKNIQYF.

This chain connects TRBV7-9 to TRBJ1-1, with 8 bases matching TRBD1. Germline CDR1 reads SEHNR; CDR2 reads FQNEAQ (reference sequence). CDR3 size: 16 residues. The junction had 14 bases not matched to a gene; V was cut back by 3 bases and J by 8 bases. CDR3 residues: CASSFSTDRARAEAFF. The CDR3 nucleotides read TGTGCCAGCAGCTTCAGTACGGACAGGGCGAGGGCGGAAGCTTTCTTT.

The chain is built from TRBV6-2 or TRBV6-3 and TRBJ2-4, with D maybe TRBD1 (7 bases). V lost 4 bases to trimming and J lost 1 base, with 14 bases between them. The germline gives CDR1 MNHEY, CDR2 SVGEGT. The CDR3 contains 16 residues. The DNA of the CDR3 is TGTGCCAGCAGTTCCCAGGGGGGCGTCGCCAAAAACATTCAGTACTTC. The encoded protein is CASSSQGGVAKNIQYF.

The genes are TRBV19 and TRBJ1-4; D gene uncertain. Trimming pared 1 base from V and 5 bases from J, leaving 11 bases between. The CDR3 consists of 15 residues. Per the germline V gene, CDR1 is LNHDA and CDR2 is SQIVND (reference sequence). This CDR3 is CASSIGSAYNEKLFF. The CDR3 bases are TGTGCCAGTAGTATAGGGAGTGCATACAATGAAAAACTGTTTTTT.

The chain recombines TRBV5-1 with TRBJ2-5; D is unclear. The V end lost 7 bases, the J end lost 3 bases, and 16 bases lay between the germline ends. CDR1 SGHRS and CDR2 YFSETQ come from the germline V gene. The CDR3 spans 14 residues. This chain's CDR3 is CASGQITGEETQYF. The CDR3 nucleotides read TGCGCCAGCGGCCAGATAACGGGTGAAGAGACCCAGTACTTC. The full variable domain, rest sourced from reference TRBV5-1 and TRBJ2-5, is KAGVTQTPRYLIKTRGQQVTLSCSPISGHRSVSWYQQTPGQGLQFLFEYFSETQRNKGNFPGRFSGRQFSNSRSEMNVSTLELGDSALYLCASGQITGEETQYFGPGTRLLVL.